This TCR beta chain was found in a study of STAT3 mutations in large granular lymphocyte leukemia. Across the study: Roughly half the longitudinally sequenced T-LGLL patients had canonical STAT3 mutations. Study findings and constraints: At least one immunodominant TCR beta clonotype appeared in every T-cell large granular lymphocyte leukemia patient.

Of note for this clone: Its specificity is unknown.

This CDR3 is 14 amino acids long. V was pared by 4 bases and J by 4 bases, with 3 bases of the junction left unmatched. Germline CDR1 is LGHNA and CDR2 is YSLEER. Generated by immunoSEQ multiplex PCR, the TCRdb table keeps only in-frame clones and is missing some. The table shows tens of thousands of clones, with around 87% occurring only once. The sample comprised peripheral blood mononuclear cells. The TCR sequence derives from a man aged 55 to 70 with T-cell large granular lymphocyte leukemia. Some clones in this sample may be carry-over from other donors' samples. The chain joins TRBV4-3 to TRBJ1-1, with 10 bases that match TRBD1. In DNA form, the CDR3 reads TGCGCCAGCAGCCCGGGACAGGGGAGCACTGAAGCTTTCTTT. This encodes CASSPGQGSTEAFF.